These T cell receptor beta chains were read from a single sample in a study of graft-versus-host responses after intestinal transplantation. The protocol was immunoSEQ multiplex PCR, while the TCRdb copy is restricted to in-frame clones and leaves out a portion. This sample has fewer than 95,000 clones, with roughly 92% found just once. Their recognized antigens are unknown. The source was unstimulated CD8+ T cells sorted from spleen or lymph node cells, collected before transplant. These receptors all stem from a human donor who was the organ donor for an intestinal transplant. CDR3s include the opening cysteine and the closing phenylalanine or tryptophan. The order of the fields is clone size, D gene, V gene, J gene, CDR3 DNA, CDR3 protein. D genes are given only for firm matches. Size is omitted from some rows. Given values are once, few, many or a class for expanded clones.

NA	NA	TRBV7-8	TRBJ1-6	TGTGCCAGCAGCCAGGTAGTGAGCTCCTATAATTCACCCCTCCACTTT	CASSQVVSSYNSPLHF
NA	TRBD1	TRBV7-2	TRBJ1-1	TGTGCCAGCAGCTTGACAGGGATGAACACTGAAGCTTTCTTT	CASSLTGMNTEAFF
NA	TRBD2	TRBV10-1	TRBJ2-1	TGCGCCAGCAGAATTAGCGGGGGGCGGGCCCATTACAATGAGCAGTTCTTC	CASRISGGRAHYNEQFF
NA	TRBD1	TRBV2	TRBJ2-7	TGTGCCAGCAGCGGACAGGGCGCCTACGAGCAGTACTTC	CASSGQGAYEQYF
NA	NA	TRBV5-4	TRBJ2-1	TGTGCCAGCAGCTTAGGGGGGGCTTATGAGCAGTTCTTC	CASSLGGAYEQFF
once	NA	TRBV5-4	TRBJ1-5	TGTGCCAGCAGAAAGGCGAGCGGGGGGAATCAGCCCCAGCATTTT	CASRKASGGNQPQHF
NA	NA	TRBV7-9	TRBJ2-5	TGTGCCAGCAGCCCCGGACAGAACCAAGAGACCCAGTACTTC	CASSPGQNQETQYF
NA	NA	TRBV27	TRBJ2-1	TGTGCCAGCAGTTTAATAGGACAGAGATACGATGAGCAGTTCTTC	CASSLIGQRYDEQFF
once	TRBD2	TRBV4-1	TRBJ2-5	TGCGCCAGCAGACAAGCGGGGGGGGACCAAGAGACCCAGTACTTC	CASRQAGGDQETQYF
NA	NA	TRBV19	TRBJ1-6	TGTGCCAGTAGTTTCAGGGCCGGGAATTCACCCCTCCACTTT	CASSFRAGNSPLHF
once	TRBD2	TRBV4-1	TRBJ2-3	TGCGCCAGCAGCCTCTACGGGGGGGAGTCAGATACGCAGTATTTT	CASSLYGGESDTQYF
NA	TRBD2	TRBV4-3	TRBJ2-1	TGCGCCAGCAGCCAAGGACTAGCGGGGGCACTCTCCTACAATGAGCAGTTCTTC	CASSQGLAGALSYNEQFF
NA	NA	TRBV19	TRBJ1-1	TGTGCCAGTAGTACTCGGAGGGAATCGAACACTGAAGCTTTCTTT	CASSTRRESNTEAFF
NA	TRBD2	TRBV30	TRBJ2-6	TGTGCCTGGAGGGGAGGGCGGGCTGGGGCCAACGTCCTGACTTTC	CAWRGGRAGANVLTF
NA	TRBD2	TRBV18	TRBJ2-3	TGTGCCAGCTCACCATTAGCGGGGGGACACGACACAGATACGCAGTATTTT	CASSPLAGGHDTDTQYF
NA	TRBD1	TRBV28	TRBJ2-7	TGTGCCAGCAGTTTACGGGACAGGGCCACCTACGAGCAGTACTTC	CASSLRDRATYEQYF
NA	NA	TRBV7-9	TRBJ2-5	TGTGCCAGCAGCGGGGCGGGGGCCGGGACGGAGACCCAGTACTTC	CASSGAGAGTETQYF
few	TRBD1	TRBV30	TRBJ2-4	TGTGCCTGGAGTGTAAGAACAGGGGGCGAACTAGCCAAAAACATTCAGTACTTC	CAWSVRTGGELAKNIQYF
NA	NA	TRBV29-1	TRBJ2-7	TGCAGCGTTGTGGTTTCGGGGGACTACGAGCAGTACTTC	CSVVVSGDYEQYF
few	NA	TRBV19	TRBJ1-1	TGTGCCAGTACCGATCGGGGGGGCGAGGTGGCTGAAGCTTTCTTT	CASTDRGGEVAEAFF
NA	NA	TRBV30	TRBJ2-7	TGTGCCTGGAGGACGGGAGTGGCCTACGAGCAGTACTTC	CAWRTGVAYEQYF
NA	TRBD2	TRBV7-6	TRBJ2-2	TGTGCCAGCAGCTCACCGGCGGGGGTCGACACCGGGGAGCTGTTTTTT	CASSSPAGVDTGELFF
NA	NA	TRBV9	TRBJ2-1	TGTGCCAGCAGCGCCCCCCAGGGGAGTAATGAGCAGTTCTTC	CASSAPQGSNEQFF
NA	NA	TRBV9	TRBJ2-3	TGTGCCAGCAGCGGGCGAGGAAGCACAGATACGCAGTATTTT	CASSGRGSTDTQYF
NA	TRBD1	TRBV19	TRBJ1-1	TGTGCCAGTAGGAAAGCAGGGGGCGGGGGCACTGAAGCTTTCTTT	CASRKAGGGGTEAFF